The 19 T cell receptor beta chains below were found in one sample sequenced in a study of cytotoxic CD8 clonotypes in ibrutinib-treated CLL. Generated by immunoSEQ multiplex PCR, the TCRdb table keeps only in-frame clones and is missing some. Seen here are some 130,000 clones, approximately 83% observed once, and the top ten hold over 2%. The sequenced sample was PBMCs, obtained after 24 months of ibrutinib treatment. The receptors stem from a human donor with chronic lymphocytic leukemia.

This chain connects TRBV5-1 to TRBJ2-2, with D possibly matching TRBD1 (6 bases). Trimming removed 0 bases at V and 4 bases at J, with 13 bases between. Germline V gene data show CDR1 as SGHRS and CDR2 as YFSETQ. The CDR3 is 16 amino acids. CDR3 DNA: TGCGCCAGCAGCTTGGCAACAGGGCTGGGCACCGGGGAGCTGTTTTTT. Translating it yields CASSLATGLGTGELFF.

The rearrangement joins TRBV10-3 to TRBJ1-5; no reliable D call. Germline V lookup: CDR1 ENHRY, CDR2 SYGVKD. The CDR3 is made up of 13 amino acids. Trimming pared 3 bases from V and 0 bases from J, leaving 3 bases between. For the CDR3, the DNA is TGTGCCATCAGTGAAAGTAGCAATCAGCCCCAGCATTTT. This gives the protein CAISESSNQPQHF.

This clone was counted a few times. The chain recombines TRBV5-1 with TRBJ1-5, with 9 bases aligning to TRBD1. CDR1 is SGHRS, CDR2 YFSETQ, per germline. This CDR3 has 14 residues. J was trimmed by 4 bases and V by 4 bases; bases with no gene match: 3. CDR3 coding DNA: TGCGCCAGCAGCACAGGGACAGGGAATCAGCCCCAGCATTTT. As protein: CASSTGTGNQPQHF.

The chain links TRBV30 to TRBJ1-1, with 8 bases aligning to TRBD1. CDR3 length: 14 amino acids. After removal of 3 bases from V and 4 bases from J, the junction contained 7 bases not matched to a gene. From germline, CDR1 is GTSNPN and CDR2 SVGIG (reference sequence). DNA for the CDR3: TGTGCCTGGAGCAGAGACAGGGGTGTCACTGAAGCTTTCTTT. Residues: CAWSRDRGVTEAFF.

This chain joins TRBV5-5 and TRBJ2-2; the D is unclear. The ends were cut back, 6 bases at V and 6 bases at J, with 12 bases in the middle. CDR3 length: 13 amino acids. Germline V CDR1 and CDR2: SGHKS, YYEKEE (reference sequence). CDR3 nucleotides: TGTGCCAGCAACATTGTGGTCTCCGGGGAGCTGTTTTTT. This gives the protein CASNIVVSGELFF.

DNA for the CDR3: TGTGCCAGCAGCTTTCCCCCAGGGTCCTACAATGAGCAGTTCTTC. It encodes CASSFPPGSYNEQFF. The chain carries TRBV5-4 and TRBJ2-1; perhaps TRBD1 as D (5 bases). Trimming removed 2 bases at V and 1 base at J, with 10 bases between. The CDR3 is 15 residues long. The germline gives CDR1 SGHNT, CDR2 YYREEE (reference sequence).

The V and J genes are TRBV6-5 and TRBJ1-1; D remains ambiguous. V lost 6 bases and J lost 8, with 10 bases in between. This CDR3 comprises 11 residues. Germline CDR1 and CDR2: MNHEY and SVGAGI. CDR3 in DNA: TGTGCCAGCAGACGGGGTGAGGAAGCTTTCTTT. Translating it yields CASRRGEEAFF.

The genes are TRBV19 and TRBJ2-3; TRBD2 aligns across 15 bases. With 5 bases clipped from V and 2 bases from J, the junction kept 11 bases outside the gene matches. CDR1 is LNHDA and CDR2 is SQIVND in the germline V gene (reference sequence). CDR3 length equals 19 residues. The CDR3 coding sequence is TGTGCCAGTAGTCGATCAGGACTAGCGGGGGGGGCATCCACAGATACGCAGTATTTT. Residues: CASSRSGLAGGASTDTQYF.

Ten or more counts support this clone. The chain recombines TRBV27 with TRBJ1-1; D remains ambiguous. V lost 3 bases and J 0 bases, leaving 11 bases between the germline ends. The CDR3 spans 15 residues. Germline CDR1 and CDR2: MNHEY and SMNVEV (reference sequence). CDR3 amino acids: CASSLNFGMNTEAFF. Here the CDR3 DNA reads TGTGCCAGCAGTTTGAATTTTGGGATGAACACTGAAGCTTTCTTT.

CDR3 in amino acids: CASSPRDSLNTEAFF. In DNA form, the CDR3 reads TGTGCCAGCAGCCCTCGGGACAGCCTGAACACTGAAGCTTTCTTT. This chain links TRBV7-9 with TRBJ1-1; 7 bases match TRBD1. J lost 0 bases, V lost 5 bases, and 6 bases had no gene match. The CDR3 extends over 15 amino acids. Germline CDR1 is SEHNR and CDR2 is FQNEAQ (reference sequence).

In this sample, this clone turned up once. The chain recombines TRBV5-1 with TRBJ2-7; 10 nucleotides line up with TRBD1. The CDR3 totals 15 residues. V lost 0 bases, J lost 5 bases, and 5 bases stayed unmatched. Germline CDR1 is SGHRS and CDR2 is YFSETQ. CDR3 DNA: TGCGCCAGCAGCTTGGAGGGGACAGGGGTAGACGAGCAGTACTTC. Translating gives CASSLEGTGVDEQYF.

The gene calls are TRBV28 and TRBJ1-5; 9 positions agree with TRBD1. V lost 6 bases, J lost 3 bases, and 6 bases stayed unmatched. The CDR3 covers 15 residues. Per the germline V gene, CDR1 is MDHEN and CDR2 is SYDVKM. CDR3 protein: CASRSDRGNNQPQHF. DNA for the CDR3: TGTGCCAGCAGGTCGGACAGGGGAAACAATCAGCCCCAGCATTTT.

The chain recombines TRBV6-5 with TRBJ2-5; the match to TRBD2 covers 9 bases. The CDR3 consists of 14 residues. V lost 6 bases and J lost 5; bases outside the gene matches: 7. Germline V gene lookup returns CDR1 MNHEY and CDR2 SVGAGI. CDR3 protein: CASSYSGRGETQYF. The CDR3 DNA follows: TGTGCCAGCAGCTATAGCGGGAGAGGTGAGACCCAGTACTTC.

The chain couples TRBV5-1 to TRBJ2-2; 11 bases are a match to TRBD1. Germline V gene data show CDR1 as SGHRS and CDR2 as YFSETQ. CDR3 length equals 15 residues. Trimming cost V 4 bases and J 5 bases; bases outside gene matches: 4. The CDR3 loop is CASSLGTGGTGELFF. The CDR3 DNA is TGCGCCAGCAGCCTCGGGACAGGGGGGACCGGGGAGCTGTTTTTT.

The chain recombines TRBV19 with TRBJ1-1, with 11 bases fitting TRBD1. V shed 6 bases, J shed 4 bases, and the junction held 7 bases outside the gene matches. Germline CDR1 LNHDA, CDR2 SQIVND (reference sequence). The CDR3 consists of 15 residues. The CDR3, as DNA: TGTGCCAGTAGAAACCCCGGGACAGGGGGCACTGAAGCTTTCTTT. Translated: CASRNPGTGGTEAFF.

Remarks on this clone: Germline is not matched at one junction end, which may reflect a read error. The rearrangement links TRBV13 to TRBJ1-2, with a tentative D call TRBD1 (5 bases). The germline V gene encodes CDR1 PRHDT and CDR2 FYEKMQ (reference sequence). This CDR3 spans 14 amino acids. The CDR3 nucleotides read TGTGCCAGCAGCCTAGGAGGGGATGACTATGGCTACACCTTC. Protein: CASSLGGDDYGYTF. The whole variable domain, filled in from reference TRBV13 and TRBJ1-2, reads AAGVIQSPRHLIKEKRETATLKCYPIPRHDTVYWYQQGPGQDPQFLISFYEKMQSDKGSIPDRFSAQQFSDYHSELNMSSLELGDSALYFCASSLGGDDYGYTFGSGTRLTVV.

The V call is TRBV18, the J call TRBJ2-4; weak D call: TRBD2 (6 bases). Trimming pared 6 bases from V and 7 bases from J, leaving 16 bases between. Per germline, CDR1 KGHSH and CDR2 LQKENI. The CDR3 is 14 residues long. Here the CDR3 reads CASSYSESGNIQYF. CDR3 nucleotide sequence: TGTGCCAGCTCTTACAGCGAAAGCGGGAACATTCAGTACTTC.

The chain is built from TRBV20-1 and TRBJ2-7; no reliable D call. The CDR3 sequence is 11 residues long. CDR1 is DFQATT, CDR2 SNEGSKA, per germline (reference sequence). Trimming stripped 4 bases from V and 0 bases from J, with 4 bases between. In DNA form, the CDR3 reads TGCAGTGCTATCAGCTCCTACGAGCAGTACTTC. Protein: CSAISSYEQYF.

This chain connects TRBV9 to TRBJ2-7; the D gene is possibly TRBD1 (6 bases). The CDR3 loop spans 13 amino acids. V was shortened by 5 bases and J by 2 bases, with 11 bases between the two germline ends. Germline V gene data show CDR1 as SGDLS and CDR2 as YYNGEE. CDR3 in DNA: TGTGCCAGCAGTGGACAGTCAACCTACGAGCAGTACTTC. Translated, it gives CASSGQSTYEQYF.